These 32 T cell receptor beta chains originate from one sample sequenced in a study of blood T cell repertoires in COVID-19. Method: immunoSEQ multiplex PCR; TCRdb's copy keeps in-frame clones and lacks some. Of 150,000 to 200,000 clones listed, roughly 91% are singletons. The sample consisted of peripheral blood. The receptors stem from a woman in her forties or fifties with acute or convalescent COVID-19.

J is TRBJ2-1 and V is TRBV7-9, with 11 bases aligning to TRBD2. V dropped 1 base and J dropped 5; count of bases not matched to a gene: 4. Germline V gene lookup returns CDR1 SEHNR and CDR2 FQNEAQ (reference sequence). The CDR3 is 16 amino acids. CDR3 bases: TGTGCCAGCAGCTTAGTGAGGACTAGCGGGCACAATGAGCAGTTCTTC. It is translated as CASSLVRTSGHNEQFF.

The rearrangement joins TRBV6-5 to TRBJ1-2; TRBD1 aligns across 11 bases. This CDR3 region has 13 residues. V gave up 8 bases and J gave up 2 bases; unmatched junction bases: 1. Germline CDR1 and CDR2: MNHEY and SVGAGI. The CDR3 DNA reads as TGTGCCAGCCGGGACAGGGGGAACTATGGCTACACCTTC. It translates to CASRDRGNYGYTF.

This clone was detected only a few times. The chain uses TRBV7-9 and TRBJ2-3; no definite D call. Trimming took off 4 bases at V and 8 bases at J, with 13 bases between the two ends. In germline, CDR1 is SEHNR, CDR2 FQNEAQ (reference sequence). The length of the CDR3 is 13 residues. The CDR3 DNA reads as TGTGCCAGCAGCTCGCGGATGCTGGCTACGCAGTATTTT. Encoded protein: CASSSRMLATQYF.

The chain couples TRBV5-5 to TRBJ2-5; 9 nucleotides agree with TRBD1. CDR1 and CDR2 (germline): SGHKS, YYEKEE (reference sequence). This CDR3 spans 16 amino acids. V trimming: 7 bases; J trimming: 4 bases; junction bases outside the gene matches: 14. CDR3 amino acids: CASLWTGTGNGETQYF. The CDR3 coding sequence is TGTGCCAGCCTCTGGACCGGGACAGGGAACGGAGAGACCCAGTACTTC.

The V gene is TRBV5-1, the J gene TRBJ2-7; tentatively, D is TRBD1 (5 bases). Germline CDR1 reads SGHRS; CDR2 reads YFSETQ. The CDR3 runs to 12 residues. Deletions cut 2 bases from V and 3 bases from J, with 6 bases between. This CDR3 reads CASSFQGYEQYF. The DNA for the CDR3 is TGCGCCAGCAGCTTCCAGGGCTACGAGCAGTACTTC.

The chain joins TRBV10-3 to TRBJ2-2; possible D gene TRBD1, 5 bases. Per germline, CDR1 ENHRY and CDR2 SYGVKD. V was clipped by 7 bases and J by 6 bases, with 18 bases between them. The CDR3 extends over 15 amino acids. CDR3 amino acids: CAINRPGIMAGELFF. Here the CDR3 DNA reads TGTGCCATCAATCGCCCAGGGATTATGGCCGGGGAGCTGTTTTTT.

J is TRBJ2-1 and V is TRBV9; D gene unclear. The germline CDR1 and CDR2 sequences are SGDLS and YYNGEE. The V and J ends lost 0 bases and 8 bases respectively, with 15 bases between them. The CDR3 consists of 15 residues. The CDR3 DNA reads as TGTGCCAGCAGCGTAGAACCGAACCTAGTCTATGAGCAGTTCTTC. It is translated as CASSVEPNLVYEQFF.

This sequence joins TRBV6-5 and TRBJ1-2; TRBD1 aligns across 11 bases. There are 13 residues in the CDR3. The trim removed 8 bases at V and 6 bases at J, leaving 5 bases unmatched. The germline V gene encodes CDR1 MNHEY and CDR2 SVGAGI. As DNA, the CDR3 is TGTGCCAGCGGGGGACAGGGGGATCATGGCTACACCTTC. It is translated as CASGGQGDHGYTF.

The chain's CDR3 is CASSTLPGQGEAFF. In DNA form, the CDR3 reads TGCGCCAGCAGTACCCTTCCGGGACAGGGGGAAGCTTTCTTT. The genes are TRBV5-1 and TRBJ1-1, with 10 bases aligning to TRBD1. CDR1 and CDR2 from the germline V gene are SGHRS and YFSETQ. The CDR3 has 14 residues. V was clipped by 5 bases and J by 8 bases; unmatched bases: 9.

The chain employs TRBV30 and TRBJ1-1, with D unclear. Germline CDR1 and CDR2: GTSNPN and SVGIG (reference sequence). The CDR3 length is 13 residues. With 3 bases removed from V and 12 bases from J, the gap between germline ends came to 20 bases. CDR3 in DNA: TGTGCCTGGAGACGAACCGCGGGCCTCCGGACTTTCTTT. Protein sequence: CAWRRTAGLRTFF. The entire variable domain, with the rest obtained from reference TRBV30 and TRBJ1-1, is as follows: SQTIHQWPATLVQPVGSPLSLECTVEGTSNPNLYWYRQAAGRGLQLLFYSVGIGQISSEVPQNLSASRPQDRQFILSSKKLLLSDSGFYLCAWRRTAGLRTFFGQGTRLTVV.

This clone came up once. The CDR3 nucleotides read TGCGCCAGCAGCCTAATCAGGGTTAAGGAGTTTAACTATGGCTACACCTTC. This codes for CASSLIRVKEFNYGYTF. The rearrangement joins TRBV4-1 to TRBJ1-2; a weak D match, TRBD1 (5 bases). The V and J ends lost 4 bases and 1 base respectively, with 19 bases between them. Germline V CDR1 and CDR2: MGHRA, YSYEKL. The CDR3 extends over 17 amino acids.

The genes are TRBV19 and TRBJ1-3, with no clear D. The CDR3 sequence is 12 residues long. Germline lookup yields CDR1 LNHDA and CDR2 SQIVND (reference sequence). V dropped 9 bases and J dropped 3 bases, with 9 bases sitting between them. In DNA form, the CDR3 reads TGTGCCAGCCGGGGTGGTGGAAACACCATATATTTT. The encoded protein is CASRGGGNTIYF.

The V call is TRBV11-2, the J call TRBJ2-7; the D gene is possibly TRBD1 (6 bases). This CDR3 is 13 amino acids long. V was cut by 1 base and J by 4 bases, with 8 bases left in between. CDR1 is SGHAT, CDR2 FQNNGV, per germline. CDR3 DNA sequence: TGTGCCAGCAGCTTAGGACAGGTATACGAGCAGTACTTC. It specifies CASSLGQVYEQYF. The full variable domain, with the rest looked up from reference TRBV11-2 and TRBJ2-7, is EAGVAQSPRYKIIEKRQSVAFWCNPISGHATLYWYQQILGQGPKLLIQFQNNGVVDDSQLPKDRFSAERLKGVDSTLKIQPAKLEDSAVYLCASSLGQVYEQYFGPGTRLTVT.

The chain is built from TRBV11-3 and TRBJ2-1; 15 nucleotides match TRBD2. This CDR3 contains 16 residues. Losses at the gene ends were 5 bases for V and 9 bases for J; bases not matched to a gene: 8. In germline, CDR1 is SGHNT, CDR2 YENEEA. The CDR3: CASSPRTSGRAPEQFF. The CDR3 DNA sequence: TGTGCCAGCAGCCCGAGGACTAGCGGGAGGGCCCCTGAGCAGTTCTTC.

This chain connects TRBV6-6 to TRBJ2-7; no clear D gene. From germline, CDR1 is MNHNY and CDR2 SVGAGI (reference sequence). The ends were cut back, 6 bases at V and 4 bases at J, with 7 bases in the middle. The length of the CDR3 is 11 residues. The CDR3 region is CASRKTYEQYF. The CDR3 region has the DNA TGTGCCAGCAGAAAGACATACGAGCAGTACTTC.

The V call is TRBV15, the J call TRBJ1-2, with D unclear. Trimming removed 0 bases from V and 0 bases from J, with 14 bases in between. Germline V gene sequence: CDR1 LNHNV, CDR2 YYDKDF (reference sequence). The CDR3 loop spans 17 amino acids. The DNA of the CDR3 is TGTGCCACCAGCAGAGATACCGGACGGGGAGCTAACTATGGCTACACCTTC. It encodes CATSRDTGRGANYGYTF.

This clone was counted once. In DNA, the CDR3 is TGTGCCAGTAGAGGTTGGGCAGGGGGTAGGAACACTGAAGCTTTCTTT. It codes for CASRGWAGGRNTEAFF. The chain has TRBV19 and TRBJ1-1; 7 nucleotides match TRBD1. There are 16 residues in the CDR3. J was trimmed by 1 base and V by 6 bases; bases with no gene match: 11. Germline CDR1 and CDR2: LNHDA and SQIVND (reference sequence).

The genes are TRBV12-3 or TRBV12-4 and TRBJ1-1, with D tentatively TRBD1 (6 bases). The CDR3 runs to 13 residues. Trimming took 6 bases from V and 6 from J, leaving 14 bases between them. The CDR3 loop reads CASRGQLFAEAFF. The CDR3 DNA is TGTGCCAGCAGGGGACAATTGTTCGCTGAAGCTTTCTTT.

The chain carries TRBV19 and TRBJ1-1; TRBD1 might be the D (6 bases). CDR3 length: 13 residues. V dropped 8 bases and J dropped 11 bases, with 21 bases sitting between them. CDR1 LNHDA and CDR2 SQIVND come from the germline V gene (reference sequence). The CDR3 sequence: CASSQGPAIGAFF. CDR3 nucleotides: TGTGCCAGTTCCCAGGGGCCCGCTATAGGGGCTTTCTTT.

The rearrangement joins TRBV18 to TRBJ1-5; D perhaps matches TRBD1 (6 bases). The germline V gene encodes CDR1 KGHSH and CDR2 LQKENI. V was trimmed by 1 base and J by 5 bases, leaving 15 bases between them. The CDR3 runs 16 residues. The CDR3 reads CASSPLLKGGDQPQHF. The CDR3 bases are TGTGCCAGCTCACCACTTCTCAAAGGGGGTGATCAGCCCCAGCATTTT.

The chain joins TRBV5-4 to TRBJ1-5; D uncertain. The CDR3 runs 13 residues. Trimming pared 0 bases from V and 4 bases from J, leaving 5 bases between. In germline, CDR1 is SGHNT, CDR2 YYREEE (reference sequence). The CDR3 region is CASSLAPNQPQHF. The DNA for the CDR3 is TGTGCCAGCAGCTTGGCCCCAAATCAGCCCCAGCATTTT.

This chain connects TRBV2 to TRBJ1-1; 9 bases agree with TRBD1. Germline V CDR1 and CDR2: SNHLY, FYNNEI. Germline trimming cut 4 bases from V and 0 bases from J; bases unmatched to any gene: 18. CDR3 length: 20 amino acids. As DNA, the CDR3 is TGTGCCAGCAGTGGACCCCGAGGGACAGGGATCGGCGACATGAACACTGAAGCTTTCTTT. Translation gives CASSGPRGTGIGDMNTEAFF. The full variable domain, completed using reference TRBV2 and TRBJ1-1, is EPEVTQTPSHQVTQMGQEVILRCVPISNHLYFYWYRQILGQKVEFLVSFYNNEISEKSEIFDDQFSVERPDGSNFTLKIRSTKLEDSAMYFCASSGPRGTGIGDMNTEAFFGQGTRLTVV.

The CDR3 here is CATSREQGWSQPQHF. As DNA, the CDR3 is TGTGCCACCAGCAGAGAGCAGGGATGGTCTCAGCCCCAGCATTTT. V and J are TRBV15 and TRBJ1-5, with D maybe TRBD1 (5 bases). The CDR3 consists of 15 residues. The ends were cut back, 0 bases at V and 6 bases at J, with 12 bases in the middle. The germline CDR1 and CDR2 sequences are LNHNV and YYDKDF (reference sequence).

This clone appeared once. The chain has TRBV29-1 and TRBJ2-1, with a possible D match to TRBD2 (6 bases). Germline V lookup: CDR1 SQVTM, CDR2 ANQGSEA. Between the trimmed V and J ends, which lost 7 bases and 2 bases, there was a span of 15 bases. CDR3 length: 14 residues. CDR3: CSAAPGRTYNEQFF. The DNA of the CDR3 is TGCAGCGCCGCACCCGGGAGAACCTACAATGAGCAGTTCTTC.

The chain recombines TRBV3-1 (or the pseudogene TRBV3-2) with TRBJ2-5; 11 positions match TRBD2. The CDR3 spans 16 residues. After removal of 4 bases from V and 2 bases from J, the junction contained 6 bases not matched to a gene. Germline CDR1 is LGHDT and CDR2 is YNNKEL (reference sequence). The CDR3 nucleotides are TGTGCCAGCAGCCGAACCGGGACTAGCGGTCAAGAGACCCAGTACTTC. Its translation is CASSRTGTSGQETQYF.

Written as DNA, the CDR3 is TGTGCCAGCAGTTTATTTCGGCGGGGAGATAACTATGGCTACACCTTC. It encodes CASSLFRRGDNYGYTF. This chain connects TRBV28 to TRBJ1-2; D gene uncertain. V was shortened by 1 base and J by 1 base, with 13 bases between the two germline ends. The CDR3 sequence is 16 residues long. Germline CDR1 is MDHEN and CDR2 is SYDVKM.

V gene TRBV11-2 combines with J gene TRBJ1-2; TRBD1 matches at 12 bases. CDR1 is SGHAT and CDR2 is FQNNGV in the germline V gene. The V gene end was trimmed by 3 bases and the J gene end by 7 bases; junction bases not matched to a gene: 6. This CDR3 is 15 amino acids long. CDR3 sequence: CASSFTGTGGVGYTF. The CDR3 DNA is TGTGCCAGCAGCTTCACCGGGACAGGGGGCGTTGGCTACACCTTC.

The chain joins TRBV6-6 to TRBJ2-1, with 7 bases that match TRBD1. The trim removed 7 bases at V and 9 bases at J, leaving 18 bases unmatched. Looked up from germline, CDR1 is MNHNY and CDR2 is SVGAGI (reference sequence). The CDR3 runs to 16 residues. The CDR3 bases are TGTGCCAGCATTCAGGGCCTGTCTACAGGGGAAGGTGAGCAGTTCTTC. Translated: CASIQGLSTGEGEQFF.

This clone was observed once. The chain is built from TRBV6-1 and TRBJ2-2; D possibly corresponds to TRBD1 (5 bases). The V gene's germline CDR1 is MNHNS and CDR2 SASEGT. V lost 4 bases and J 5 bases, leaving 17 bases between the germline ends. The CDR3 extends over 16 amino acids. The CDR3 nucleotides read TGTGCCAGCAGTGGGAATTGGGGCAGTAGGACCGGGGAGCTGTTTTTT. This codes for CASSGNWGSRTGELFF.

The CDR3 nucleotides are TGTGCCAGCAGCTTAAGTAGCGGGAGGGTGGAGCAGTACTTC. This translates into CASSLSSGRVEQYF. The gene calls are TRBV11-2 and TRBJ2-7; 11 bases are a match to TRBD2. The germline V gene encodes CDR1 SGHAT and CDR2 FQNNGV. The length of the CDR3 is 14 residues. Germline trimming cut 2 bases from V and 7 bases from J; bases unmatched to any gene: 4.

The chain employs TRBV28 and TRBJ2-7; perhaps TRBD2 as D (7 bases). V was cut by 6 bases and J by 3 bases, with 18 bases left in between. Germline V gives CDR1 MDHEN, CDR2 SYDVKM. The CDR3 totals 15 residues. The CDR3 region is CASRPTGGPYYEQYF. As DNA, the CDR3 is TGTGCCAGCAGACCGACCGGGGGGCCTTACTACGAGCAGTACTTC.

The CDR3 bases are TGTGCCTGGAATAGGCAGGGAGGCACCGGGGAGCTGTTTTTT. This encodes CAWNRQGGTGELFF. The rearrangement links TRBV30 to TRBJ2-2; D perhaps matches TRBD2 (6 bases). Trimming left V 4 bases short and J 4 bases short, with 13 bases between. This CDR3 is 14 amino acids long. Germline-derived CDR1 and CDR2 are GTSNPN and SVGIG (reference sequence).